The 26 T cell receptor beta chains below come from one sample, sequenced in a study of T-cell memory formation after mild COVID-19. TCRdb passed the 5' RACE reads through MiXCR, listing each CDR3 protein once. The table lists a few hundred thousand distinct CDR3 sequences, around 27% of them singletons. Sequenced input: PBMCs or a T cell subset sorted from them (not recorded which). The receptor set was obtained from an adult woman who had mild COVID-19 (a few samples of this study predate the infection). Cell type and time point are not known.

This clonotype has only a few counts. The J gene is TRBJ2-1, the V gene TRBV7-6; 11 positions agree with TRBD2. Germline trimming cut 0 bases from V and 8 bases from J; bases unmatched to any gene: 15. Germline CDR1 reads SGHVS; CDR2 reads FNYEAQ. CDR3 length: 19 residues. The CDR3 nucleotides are TGTGCCAGCAGCTTAGCCTATGTTAGCGGGAGGGCCCACGGCGATGAGCAGTTCTTC. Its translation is CASSLAYVSGRAHGDEQFF.

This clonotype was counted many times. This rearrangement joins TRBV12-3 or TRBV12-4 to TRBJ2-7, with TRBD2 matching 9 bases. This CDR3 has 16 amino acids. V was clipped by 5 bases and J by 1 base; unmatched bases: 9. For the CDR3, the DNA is TGTGCCAGCAGTCCGCTTGGTAGCGGGGGATCCTACGAGCAGTACTTC. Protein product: CASSPLGSGGSYEQYF.

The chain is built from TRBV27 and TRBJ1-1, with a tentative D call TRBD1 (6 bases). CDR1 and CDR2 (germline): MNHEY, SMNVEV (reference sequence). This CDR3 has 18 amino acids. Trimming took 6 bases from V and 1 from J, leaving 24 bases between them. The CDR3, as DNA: TGTGCCAGCAGACACTCCGCCCGACCGGGACAAACGAACACTGAAGCTTTCTTT. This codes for CASRHSARPGQTNTEAFF.

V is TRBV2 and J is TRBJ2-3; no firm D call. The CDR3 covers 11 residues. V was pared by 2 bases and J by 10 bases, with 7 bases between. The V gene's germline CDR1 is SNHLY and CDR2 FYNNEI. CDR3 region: CASSELWAQYF. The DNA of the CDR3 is TGTGCCAGCAGTGAATTATGGGCGCAGTATTTT.

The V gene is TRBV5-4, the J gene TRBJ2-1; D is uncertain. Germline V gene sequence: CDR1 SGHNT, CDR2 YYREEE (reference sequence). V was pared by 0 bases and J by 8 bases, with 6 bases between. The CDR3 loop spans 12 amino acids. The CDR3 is CASSLVLDEQFF. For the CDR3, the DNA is TGTGCCAGCAGCTTGGTCTTGGATGAGCAGTTCTTC.

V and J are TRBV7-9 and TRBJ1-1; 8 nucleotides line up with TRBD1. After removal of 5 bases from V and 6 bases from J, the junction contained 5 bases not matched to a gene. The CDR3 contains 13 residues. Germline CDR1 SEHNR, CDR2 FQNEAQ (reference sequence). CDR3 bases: TGTGCCAGCAGCATCCTGACAGGGGCTGAAGCTTTCTTT. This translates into CASSILTGAEAFF.

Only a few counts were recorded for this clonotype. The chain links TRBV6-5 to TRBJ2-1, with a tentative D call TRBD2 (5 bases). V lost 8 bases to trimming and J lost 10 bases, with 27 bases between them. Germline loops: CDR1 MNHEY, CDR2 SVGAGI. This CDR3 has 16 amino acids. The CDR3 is CASSREAATGIREQFF. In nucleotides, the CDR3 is TGTGCCAGCTCCCGGGAAGCGGCCACCGGGATAAGAGAGCAGTTCTTC.

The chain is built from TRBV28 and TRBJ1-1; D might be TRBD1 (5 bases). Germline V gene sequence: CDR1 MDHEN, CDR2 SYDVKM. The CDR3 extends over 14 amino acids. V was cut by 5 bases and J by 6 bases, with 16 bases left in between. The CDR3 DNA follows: TGTGCCAGCAGTCCGACGGGGAAAGGGGCTGAAGCTTTCTTT. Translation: CASSPTGKGAEAFF.

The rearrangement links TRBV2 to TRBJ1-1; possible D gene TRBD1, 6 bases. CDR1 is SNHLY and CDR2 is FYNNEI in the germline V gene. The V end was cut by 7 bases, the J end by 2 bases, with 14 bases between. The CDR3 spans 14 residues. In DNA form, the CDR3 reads TGTGCCAGCACACCTCGACAGGATAACACTGAAGCTTTCTTT. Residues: CASTPRQDNTEAFF.

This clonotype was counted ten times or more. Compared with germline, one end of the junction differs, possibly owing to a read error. The CDR3 spells CASSLGDSYNEQFF. CDR3 nucleotide sequence: TGTGCCAGCAGTTTAGGGGATTCCTACAATGAGCAGTTCTTC. This sequence joins TRBV5-1 and TRBJ2-1; maybe TRBD1 (5 bases). Looked up from germline, CDR1 is SGHRS and CDR2 is YFSETQ. The CDR3 length is 14 residues.

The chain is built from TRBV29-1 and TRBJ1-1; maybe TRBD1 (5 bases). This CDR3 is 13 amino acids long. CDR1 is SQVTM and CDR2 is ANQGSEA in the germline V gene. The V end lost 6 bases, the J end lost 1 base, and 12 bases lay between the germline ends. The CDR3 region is CSVGPRQNTEAFF. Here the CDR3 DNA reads TGCAGCGTGGGGCCTAGACAGAACACTGAAGCTTTCTTT.

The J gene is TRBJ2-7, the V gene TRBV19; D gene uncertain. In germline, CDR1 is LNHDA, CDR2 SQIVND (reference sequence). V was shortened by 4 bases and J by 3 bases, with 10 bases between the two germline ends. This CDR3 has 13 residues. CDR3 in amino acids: CASSRVIGYEQYF. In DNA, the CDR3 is TGTGCCAGTAGTAGGGTTATCGGCTACGAGCAGTACTTC.

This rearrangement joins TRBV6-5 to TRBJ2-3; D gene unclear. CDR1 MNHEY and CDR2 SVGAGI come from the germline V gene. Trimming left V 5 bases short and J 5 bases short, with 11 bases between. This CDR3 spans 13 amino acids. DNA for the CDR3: TGTGCCAGCAGTACCACTCTTGGAGATACGCAGTATTTT. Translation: CASSTTLGDTQYF.

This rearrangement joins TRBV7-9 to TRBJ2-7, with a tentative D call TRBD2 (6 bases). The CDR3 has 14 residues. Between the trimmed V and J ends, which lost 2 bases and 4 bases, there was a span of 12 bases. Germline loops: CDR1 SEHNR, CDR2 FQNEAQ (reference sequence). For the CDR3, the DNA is TGTGCCAGCAGCTTATCGGGACTTCTTTACGAGCAGTACTTC. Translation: CASSLSGLLYEQYF.

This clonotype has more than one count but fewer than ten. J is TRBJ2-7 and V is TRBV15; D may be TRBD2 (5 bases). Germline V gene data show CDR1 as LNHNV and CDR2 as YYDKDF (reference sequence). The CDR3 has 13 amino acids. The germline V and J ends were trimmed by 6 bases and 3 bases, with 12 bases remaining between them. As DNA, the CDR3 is TGTGCCACCAGTCCGGCTAGCCTCTACGAGCAGTACTTC. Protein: CATSPASLYEQYF.

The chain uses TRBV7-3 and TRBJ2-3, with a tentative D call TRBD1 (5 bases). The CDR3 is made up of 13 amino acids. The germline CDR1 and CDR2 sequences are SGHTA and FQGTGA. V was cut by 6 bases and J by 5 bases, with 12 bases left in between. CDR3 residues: CASSFSGKDTQYF. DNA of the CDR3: TGTGCCAGCAGTTTTTCAGGGAAAGATACGCAGTATTTT.

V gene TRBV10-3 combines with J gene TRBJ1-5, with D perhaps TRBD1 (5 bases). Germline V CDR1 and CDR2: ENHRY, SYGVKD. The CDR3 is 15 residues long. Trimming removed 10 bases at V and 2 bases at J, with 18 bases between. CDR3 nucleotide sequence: TGTGCCACCCGGGGGGGAGGTAGTGGCAATCAGCCCCAGCATTTT. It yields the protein CATRGGGSGNQPQHF.

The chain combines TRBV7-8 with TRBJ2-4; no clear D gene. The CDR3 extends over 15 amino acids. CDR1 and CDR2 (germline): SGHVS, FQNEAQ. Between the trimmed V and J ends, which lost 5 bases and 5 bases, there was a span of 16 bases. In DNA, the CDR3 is TGTGCCAGCAGCCCCGGGCGACGGTCAGAAAACATTCAGTACTTC. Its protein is CASSPGRRSENIQYF.

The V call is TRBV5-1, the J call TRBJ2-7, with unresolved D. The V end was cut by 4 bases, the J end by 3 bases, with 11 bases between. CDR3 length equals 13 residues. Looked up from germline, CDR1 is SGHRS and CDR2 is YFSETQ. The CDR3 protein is CASSDSARYEQYF. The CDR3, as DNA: TGCGCCAGCAGCGATTCCGCGCGCTACGAGCAGTACTTC. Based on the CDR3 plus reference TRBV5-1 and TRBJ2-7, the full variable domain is KAGVTQTPRYLIKTRGQQVTLSCSPISGHRSVSWYQQTPGQGLQFLFEYFSETQRNKGNFPGRFSGRQFSNSRSEMNVSTLELGDSALYLCASSDSARYEQYFGPGTRLTVT.

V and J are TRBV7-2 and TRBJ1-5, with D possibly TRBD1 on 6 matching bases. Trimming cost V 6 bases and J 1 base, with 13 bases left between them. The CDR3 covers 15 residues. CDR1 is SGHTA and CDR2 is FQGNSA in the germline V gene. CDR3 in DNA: TGTGCCAGCAGGGTAACAGGGTTGAGCAATCAGCCCCAGCATTTT. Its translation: CASRVTGLSNQPQHF.

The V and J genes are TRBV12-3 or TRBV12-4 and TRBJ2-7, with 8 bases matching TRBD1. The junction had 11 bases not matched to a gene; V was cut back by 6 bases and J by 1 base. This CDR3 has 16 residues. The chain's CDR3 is CASSPDRADVSYEQYF. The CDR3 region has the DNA TGTGCCAGCAGCCCGGACAGGGCCGATGTTTCCTACGAGCAGTACTTC.

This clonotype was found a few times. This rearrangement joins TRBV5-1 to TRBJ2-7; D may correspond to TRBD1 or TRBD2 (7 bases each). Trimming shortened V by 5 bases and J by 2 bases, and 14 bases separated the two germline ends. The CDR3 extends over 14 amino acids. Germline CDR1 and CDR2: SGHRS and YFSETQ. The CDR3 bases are TGCGCCAGCAGTTGGGAGGGGGCCACCTACGAGCAGTACTTC. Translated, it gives CASSWEGATYEQYF.

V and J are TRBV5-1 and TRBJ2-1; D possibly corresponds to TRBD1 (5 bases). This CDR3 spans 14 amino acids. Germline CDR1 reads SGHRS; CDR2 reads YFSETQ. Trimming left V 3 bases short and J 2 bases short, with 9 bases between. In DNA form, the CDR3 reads TGCGCCAGCAGCTCCCCGACAGCCTACAATGAGCAGTTCTTC. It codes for CASSSPTAYNEQFF.

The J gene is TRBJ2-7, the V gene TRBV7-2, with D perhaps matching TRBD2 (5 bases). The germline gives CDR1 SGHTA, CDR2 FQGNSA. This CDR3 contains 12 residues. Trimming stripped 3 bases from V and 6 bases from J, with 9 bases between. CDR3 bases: TGTGCCAGCAGCTTTAGTCGGGGCGAGCAGTACTTC. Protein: CASSFSRGEQYF.

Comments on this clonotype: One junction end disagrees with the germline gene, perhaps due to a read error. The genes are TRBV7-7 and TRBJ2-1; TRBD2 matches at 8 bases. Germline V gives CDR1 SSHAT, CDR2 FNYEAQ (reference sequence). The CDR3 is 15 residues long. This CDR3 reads CASSPGAGGYNEQFF. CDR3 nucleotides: TGTGCTAGCAGCCCGGGGGCGGGAGGCTACAATGAGCAGTTCTTC.

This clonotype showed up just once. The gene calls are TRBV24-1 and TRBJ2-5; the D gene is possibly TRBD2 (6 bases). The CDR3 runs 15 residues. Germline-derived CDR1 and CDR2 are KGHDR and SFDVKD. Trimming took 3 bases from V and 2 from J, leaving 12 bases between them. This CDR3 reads CATSDGGTAQETQYF. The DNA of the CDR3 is TGTGCCACCAGTGATGGCGGGACGGCGCAAGAGACCCAGTACTTC.